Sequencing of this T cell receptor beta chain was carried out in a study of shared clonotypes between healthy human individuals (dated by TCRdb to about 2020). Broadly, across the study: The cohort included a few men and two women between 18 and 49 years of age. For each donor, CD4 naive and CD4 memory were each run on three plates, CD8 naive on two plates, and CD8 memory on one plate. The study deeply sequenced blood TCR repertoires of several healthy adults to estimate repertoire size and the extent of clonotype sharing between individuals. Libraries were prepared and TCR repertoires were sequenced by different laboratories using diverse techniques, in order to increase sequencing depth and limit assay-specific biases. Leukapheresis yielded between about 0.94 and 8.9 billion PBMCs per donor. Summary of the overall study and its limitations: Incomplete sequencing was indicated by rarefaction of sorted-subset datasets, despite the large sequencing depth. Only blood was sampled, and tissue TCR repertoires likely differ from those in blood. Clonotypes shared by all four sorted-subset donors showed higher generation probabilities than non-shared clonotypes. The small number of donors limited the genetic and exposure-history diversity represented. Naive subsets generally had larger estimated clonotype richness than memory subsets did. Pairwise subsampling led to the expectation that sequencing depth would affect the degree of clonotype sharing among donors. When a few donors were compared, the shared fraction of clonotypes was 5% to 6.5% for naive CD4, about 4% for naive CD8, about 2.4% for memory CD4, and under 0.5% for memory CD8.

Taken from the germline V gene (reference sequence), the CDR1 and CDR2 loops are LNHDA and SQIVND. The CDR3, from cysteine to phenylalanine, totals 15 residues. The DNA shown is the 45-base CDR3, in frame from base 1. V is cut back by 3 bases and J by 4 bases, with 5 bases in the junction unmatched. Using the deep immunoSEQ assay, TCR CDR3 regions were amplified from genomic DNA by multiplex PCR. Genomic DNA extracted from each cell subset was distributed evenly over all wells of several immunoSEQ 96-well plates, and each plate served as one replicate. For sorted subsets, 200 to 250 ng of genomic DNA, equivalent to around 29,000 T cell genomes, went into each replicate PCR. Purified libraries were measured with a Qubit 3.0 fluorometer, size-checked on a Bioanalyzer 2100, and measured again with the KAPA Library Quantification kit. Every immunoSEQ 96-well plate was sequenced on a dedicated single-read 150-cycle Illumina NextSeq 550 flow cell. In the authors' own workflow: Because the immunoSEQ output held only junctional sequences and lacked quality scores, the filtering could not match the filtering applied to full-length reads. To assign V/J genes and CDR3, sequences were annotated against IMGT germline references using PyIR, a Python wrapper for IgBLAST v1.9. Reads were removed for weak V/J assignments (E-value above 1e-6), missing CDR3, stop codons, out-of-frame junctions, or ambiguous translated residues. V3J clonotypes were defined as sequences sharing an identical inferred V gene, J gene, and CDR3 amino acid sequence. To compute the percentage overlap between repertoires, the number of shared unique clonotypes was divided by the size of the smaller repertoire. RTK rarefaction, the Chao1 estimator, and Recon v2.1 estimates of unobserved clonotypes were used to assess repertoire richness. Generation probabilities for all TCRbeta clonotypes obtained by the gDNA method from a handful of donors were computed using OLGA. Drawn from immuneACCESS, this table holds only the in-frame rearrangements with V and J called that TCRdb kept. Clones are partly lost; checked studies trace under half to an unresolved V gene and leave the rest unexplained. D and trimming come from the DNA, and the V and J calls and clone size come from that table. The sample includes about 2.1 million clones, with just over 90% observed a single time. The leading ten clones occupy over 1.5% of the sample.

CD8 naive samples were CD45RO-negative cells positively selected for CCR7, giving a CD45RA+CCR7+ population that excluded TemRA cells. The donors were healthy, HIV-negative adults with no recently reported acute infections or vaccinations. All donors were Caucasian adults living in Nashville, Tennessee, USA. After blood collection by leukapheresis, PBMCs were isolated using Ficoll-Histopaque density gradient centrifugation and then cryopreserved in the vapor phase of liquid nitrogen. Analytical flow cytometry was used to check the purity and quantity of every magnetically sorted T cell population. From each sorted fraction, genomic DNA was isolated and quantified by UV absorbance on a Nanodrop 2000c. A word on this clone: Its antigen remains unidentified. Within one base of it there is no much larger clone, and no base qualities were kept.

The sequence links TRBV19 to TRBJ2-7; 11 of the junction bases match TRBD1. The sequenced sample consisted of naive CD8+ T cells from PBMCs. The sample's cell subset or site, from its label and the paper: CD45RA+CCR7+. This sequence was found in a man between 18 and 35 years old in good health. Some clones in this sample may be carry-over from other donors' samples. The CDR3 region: CASSITGTGGYEQYF. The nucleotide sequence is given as TGTGCCAGTAGTATTACGGGGACAGGGGGGTACGAGCAGTACTTC.